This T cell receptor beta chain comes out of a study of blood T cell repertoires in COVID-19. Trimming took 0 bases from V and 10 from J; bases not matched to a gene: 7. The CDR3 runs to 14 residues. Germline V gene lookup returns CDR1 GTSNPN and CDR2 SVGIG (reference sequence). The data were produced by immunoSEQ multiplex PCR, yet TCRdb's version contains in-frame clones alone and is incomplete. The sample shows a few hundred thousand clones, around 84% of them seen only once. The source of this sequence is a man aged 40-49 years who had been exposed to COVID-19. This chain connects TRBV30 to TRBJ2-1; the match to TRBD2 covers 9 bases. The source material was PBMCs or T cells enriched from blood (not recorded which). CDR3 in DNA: TGTGCCTGGAGTGTAGGGACTAGCCGTCGGGAGCAGTTCTTC. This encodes CAWSVGTSRREQFF.